Each of the 21 T cell receptor beta chains below was sequenced from the same sample in a study of CD8 T cells in ankylosing spondylitis. Study-level findings and limits: Seemingly distinctive of ankylosing spondylitis blood was a TCR beta motif formed by eight highly homologous variants.

TCRdb passed the 5' RACE reads through MiXCR, listing each CDR3 protein once. Here the sample spans around 770,000 distinct CDR3 sequences, 12% being singletons. The antigens of these receptors remain unknown. What was sequenced was blood, either unsorted or a sorted T cell fraction (not recorded which). These receptors all come from a male donor with ankylosing spondylitis.

This clonotype was seen more than once but under ten times. The chain couples TRBV20-1 to TRBJ2-7, with TRBD1 identical over 7 bases. V was clipped by 3 bases and J by 3 bases; unmatched bases: 5. This CDR3 spans 13 amino acids. Germline loops: CDR1 DFQATT, CDR2 SNEGSKA (reference sequence). The DNA for the CDR3 is TGCAGTGCTAGGGCAGGGGGTAACTACGAGCAGTACTTC. Translating it yields CSARAGGNYEQYF.

This clonotype was detected a few times. The chain recombines TRBV6-1 with TRBJ1-3; D is undetermined. Germline V gene lookup returns CDR1 MNHNS and CDR2 SASEGT. The CDR3 totals 13 residues. Trimming took off 6 bases at V and 5 bases at J, with 11 bases between the two ends. This CDR3 is CASRARPRNTIYF. The CDR3 DNA reads as TGTGCCAGCAGGGCCCGACCCCGAAACACCATATATTTT.

This clonotype was picked up many times. The chain combines TRBV7-2 with TRBJ2-4; D is possibly TRBD1 or TRBD2 (5 bases each). This CDR3 is built from 17 residues. Looked up from germline, CDR1 is SGHTA and CDR2 is FQGNSA. V lost 1 base to trimming and J lost 0 bases, with 13 bases between them. CDR3 loop: CASSLGGWEIAKNIQYF. For the CDR3, the DNA is TGTGCCAGCAGCTTAGGGGGGTGGGAGATAGCCAAAAACATTCAGTACTTC. Filled out from reference TRBV7-2 and TRBJ2-4, the complete variable domain reads GAGVSQSPSNKVTEKGKDVELRCDPISGHTALYWYRQSLGQGLEFLIYFQGNSAPDKSGLPSDRFSAERTGGSVSTLTIQRTQQEDSAVYLCASSLGGWEIAKNIQYFGAGTRLSVL.

This clonotype was picked up many times. V is TRBV5-1 and J is TRBJ1-1; D possibly corresponds to TRBD1 (6 bases). Germline CDR1 SGHRS, CDR2 YFSETQ. The CDR3 sequence is 19 residues long. The V gene lost 4 bases and the J gene lost 0 bases, with 25 bases spanning the gap. DNA for the CDR3: TGCGCCAGCAGCCCGGGACTGCTTGGGGGCCTTACCATGAACACTGAAGCTTTCTTT. Its protein product is CASSPGLLGGLTMNTEAFF.

J is TRBJ1-1 and V is TRBV2; tentatively, D is TRBD1 (6 bases). This CDR3 spans 15 amino acids. Trimming took off 2 bases at V and 6 bases at J, with 16 bases between the two ends. Germline CDR1 and CDR2: SNHLY and FYNNEI. Here the CDR3 reads CASSESEGEGSEAFF. CDR3 DNA: TGTGCCAGCAGTGAAAGTGAGGGGGAGGGATCTGAAGCTTTCTTT. Drawing the rest from reference TRBV2 and TRBJ1-1, the complete variable domain is EPEVTQTPSHQVTQMGQEVILRCVPISNHLYFYWYRQILGQKVEFLVSFYNNEISEKSEIFDDQFSVERPDGSNFTLKIRSTKLEDSAMYFCASSESEGEGSEAFFGQGTRLTVV.

This clonotype has only a few counts. This rearrangement joins TRBV5-1 to TRBJ1-1, with D perhaps TRBD1 (5 bases). Germline values: CDR1 SGHRS, CDR2 YFSETQ. The germline V and J ends were trimmed by 2 bases and 1 base, with 9 bases remaining between them. The CDR3 is 14 amino acids. CDR3 loop: CASSFEGRNTEAFF. CDR3 nucleotides: TGCGCCAGCAGCTTTGAGGGGAGGAACACTGAAGCTTTCTTT. Based on the CDR3 plus reference TRBV5-1 and TRBJ1-1, the full variable domain is KAGVTQTPRYLIKTRGQQVTLSCSPISGHRSVSWYQQTPGQGLQFLFEYFSETQRNKGNFPGRFSGRQFSNSRSEMNVSTLELGDSALYLCASSFEGRNTEAFFGQGTRLTVV.

This clonotype was seen at least ten times. The chain recombines TRBV7-2 with TRBJ2-7; tentatively, D is TRBD2 (5 bases). CDR1 is SGHTA, CDR2 FQGNSA, per germline. The CDR3 is made up of 14 amino acids. The V end lost 6 bases, the J end lost 1 base, and 13 bases lay between the germline ends. CDR3 bases: TGTGCCAGCAGTCCCATGAGGGTTTCCTACGAGCAGTACTTC. Its protein product is CASSPMRVSYEQYF.

V is TRBV5-1 and J is TRBJ1-1; 9 bases are shared with TRBD1. With 2 bases clipped from V and 4 bases from J, the junction kept 9 bases outside the gene matches. Germline lookup yields CDR1 SGHRS and CDR2 YFSETQ. The CDR3 length is 16 residues. The CDR3 DNA follows: TGCGCCAGCAGCTTACAGGGGGCTGGGGTGAGCACTGAAGCTTTCTTT. Protein sequence: CASSLQGAGVSTEAFF.

This clonotype was counted many times. The J gene is TRBJ1-4, the V gene TRBV5-6; TRBD1 matches 7 bases. CDR1 and CDR2 from the germline V gene are SGHDT and YYEEEE. This CDR3 region has 14 residues. V trimming: 2 bases; J trimming: 5 bases; junction bases outside the gene matches: 3. CDR3 in amino acids: CASSFTGVNEKLFF. For the CDR3, the DNA is TGTGCCAGCAGCTTCACAGGGGTAAATGAAAAACTGTTTTTT.

This clonotype was picked up a small number of times. The V and J genes are TRBV7-2 and TRBJ2-1, with 9 bases fitting TRBD2. This CDR3 comprises 16 residues. CDR1 and CDR2 (germline): SGHTA, FQGNSA. V shed 2 bases, J shed 7 bases, and the junction held 9 bases outside the gene matches. The CDR3 region has the DNA TGTGCCAGCAGCTTACAGGGTAGCGGGGGTCGGAATGAGCAGTTCTTC. Its translation is CASSLQGSGGRNEQFF.

This clonotype was recorded at least ten times. The V and J genes are TRBV20-1 and TRBJ2-7, with D perhaps matching TRBD2 (5 bases). Germline V lookup: CDR1 DFQATT, CDR2 SNEGSKA (reference sequence). CDR3 length equals 15 residues. V was shortened by 6 bases and J by 2 bases, with 20 bases between the two germline ends. CDR3 sequence: CSALRAGLLTYEQYF. For the CDR3, the DNA is TGCAGTGCATTGAGGGCAGGTCTTCTTACCTACGAGCAGTACTTC.

In its sample, this clonotype was seen a few times. The rearrangement links TRBV7-9 to TRBJ2-7; possibly TRBD1 for D (7 bases). This CDR3 contains 14 residues. V was shortened by 6 bases and J by 3 bases, with 15 bases between the two germline ends. The V gene's germline CDR1 is SEHNR and CDR2 FQNEAQ (reference sequence). The CDR3 DNA is TGTGCCAGCAGGAGACAGGGAGGTAACTACGAGCAGTACTTC. Protein sequence: CASRRQGGNYEQYF. The full variable domain, rest sourced from reference TRBV7-9 and TRBJ2-7, is DTGVSQNPRHKITKRGQNVTFRCDPISEHNRLYWYRQTLGQGPEFLTYFQNEAQLEKSRLLSDRFSAERPKGSFSTLEIQRTEQGDSAMYLCASRRQGGNYEQYFGPGTRLTVT.

This clonotype was counted only a few times. The V gene is TRBV20-1, the J gene TRBJ2-3; 15 nucleotides line up with TRBD2. The V segment lost 5 bases and the J segment 4 bases; nucleotides outside the gene matches: 7. The CDR3 is 16 amino acids. Germline V CDR1 and CDR2: DFQATT, SNEGSKA (reference sequence). CDR3 in DNA: TGCAGTGCTCCGAGGACTAGCGGGAGGGCCCCAGATACGCAGTATTTT. This translates into CSAPRTSGRAPDTQYF.

The sample holds many counts of this clonotype. The J gene is TRBJ2-1, the V gene TRBV20-1; tentative D call: TRBD1 (6 bases). CDR1 and CDR2 from the germline V gene are DFQATT and SNEGSKA (reference sequence). The CDR3 runs 14 residues. V was shortened by 4 bases and J by 5 bases, with 15 bases between the two germline ends. This CDR3 reads CSATTGLANNEQFF. The CDR3 coding sequence is TGCAGTGCTACAACAGGGTTGGCGAACAATGAGCAGTTCTTC.

At least ten counts were recorded for this clonotype. V gene TRBV29-1 combines with J gene TRBJ2-7; a possible D gene is TRBD2 (6 bases). The germline V gene encodes CDR1 SQVTM and CDR2 ANQGSEA. CDR3 length: 13 amino acids. Trimming removed 4 bases at V and 2 bases at J, with 12 bases between. The CDR3 nucleotides are TGCAGCGTTGTGTCCGGGGGTCCCTACGAGCAGTACTTC. Protein: CSVVSGGPYEQYF.

This chain connects TRBV18 to TRBJ2-3; a possible D gene is TRBD2 (5 bases). The CDR3 spans 15 residues. Per the germline V gene, CDR1 is KGHSH and CDR2 is LQKENI. Trimming stripped 3 bases from V and 0 bases from J, with 10 bases between. The CDR3 DNA reads as TGTGCCAGCTCACCGACTACCCCTAGCACAGATACGCAGTATTTT. It yields the protein CASSPTTPSTDTQYF.

This clonotype was detected only a few times. J is TRBJ2-7 and V is TRBV24-1; TRBD1 is a possible D gene (6 bases). The CDR3 extends over 13 amino acids. Trimming cost V 6 bases and J 2 bases, with 10 bases left between them. The germline CDR1 and CDR2 sequences are KGHDR and SFDVKD. CDR3 nucleotide sequence: TGTGCCACCAGTCGAACAGGGACCTACGAGCAGTACTTC. Encoded protein: CATSRTGTYEQYF.

With regard to this clonotype: At one end, the junction sequence differs from germline, possibly due to a read error. J is TRBJ2-3 and V is TRBV7-9; no reliable D call. CDR1 is SEHNR, CDR2 FQNEAQ, per germline (reference sequence). The length of the CDR3 is 12 residues. CDR3 loop: CASSLVTVTQYF. The DNA of the CDR3 is TGTGCCAGCAGCTTAGTAACAGTTACGCAGTATTTT.

The chain carries TRBV7-8 and TRBJ2-3; 12 bases are a match to TRBD2. Germline CDR1 reads SGHVS; CDR2 reads FQNEAQ. V dropped 5 bases and J dropped 8; count of bases not matched to a gene: 8. This CDR3 has 15 amino acids. Here the CDR3 DNA reads TGTGCCAGCAGCACCCTAGCGGGGGGGCCGGCTACGCAGTATTTT. Translated, it gives CASSTLAGGPATQYF.

This clonotype was recorded many times. The V and J genes are TRBV18 and TRBJ1-6, with D perhaps matching TRBD1 (5 bases). V gave up 3 bases and J gave up 7 bases, with 13 bases separating them. Per germline, CDR1 KGHSH and CDR2 LQKENI. This CDR3 spans 15 amino acids. CDR3 residues: CASSPLSGENSPLHF. In DNA form, the CDR3 reads TGTGCCAGCTCACCGCTGTCGGGGGAGAATTCACCCCTCCACTTT. The variable domain in full, with the rest retrieved from reference TRBV18 and TRBJ1-6, is NAGVMQNPRHLVRRRGQEARLRCSPMKGHSHVYWYRQLPEEGLKFMVYLQKENIIDESGMPKERFSAEFPKEGPSILRIQQVVRGDSAAYFCASSPLSGENSPLHFGNGTRLTVT.

This clonotype was detected only a few times. This sequence joins TRBV20-1 and TRBJ1-4, with 7 bases fitting TRBD1. Unmatched junction bases numbered 5, after V lost 3 bases and J lost 4 bases. The CDR3 contains 14 residues. CDR1 is DFQATT, CDR2 SNEGSKA, per germline (reference sequence). The CDR3, as DNA: TGCAGTGCTAGCAAGGGACAGTTTAATGAAAAACTGTTTTTT. Translated, it gives CSASKGQFNEKLFF.